What follows is one TCR beta chain and its context. The antigen remains unidentified. The data originate from a study of cytomegalovirus exposure and HLA in healthy donors. Across the whole study: From about 180 million T cells, an earlier analysis saw roughly 100 million unique TCR beta sequences.

Overall study findings and caveats: From TCR beta sequences, most subjects' HLA-A and HLA-B alleles were reportedly predicted accurately.

The PCR was carried out with 60 Vbeta primers and 13 Jbeta primers. This table comes from immunoSEQ multiplex PCR, and its TCRdb copy is limited to in-frame clones, with some not included. The sample gives more than 95,000 clones, 78% of which show up once; approximately 1.2% is in the top ten. This CDR3 has 14 amino acids. V was pared by 4 bases and J by 0 bases, with 7 bases between. CDR1 is MNHNY, CDR2 SVGAGI, per germline (reference sequence). The clonotype comes from a man aged 30-40 years in good health and CMV-seronegative. The sequenced sample consisted of PBMCs. The chain uses TRBV6-6 and TRBJ2-1; D ambiguous. The CDR3 here is CASSWAASYNEQFF. CDR3 coding DNA: TGTGCCAGCAGTTGGGCTGCCTCCTACAATGAGCAGTTCTTC.